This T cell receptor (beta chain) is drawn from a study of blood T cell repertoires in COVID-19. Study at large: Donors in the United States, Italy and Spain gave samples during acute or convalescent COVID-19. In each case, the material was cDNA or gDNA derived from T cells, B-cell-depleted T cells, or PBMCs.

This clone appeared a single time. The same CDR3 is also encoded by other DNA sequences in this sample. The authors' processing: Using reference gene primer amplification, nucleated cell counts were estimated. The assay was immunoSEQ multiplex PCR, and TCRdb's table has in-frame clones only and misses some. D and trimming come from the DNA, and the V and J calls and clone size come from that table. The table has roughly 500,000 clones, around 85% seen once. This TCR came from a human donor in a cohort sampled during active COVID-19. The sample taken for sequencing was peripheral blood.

The CDR3 protein is CATSRDSYGYTF. The CDR3 DNA reads as TGTGCCACCAGCAGGGACAGCTATGGCTACACCTTC. The rearrangement links TRBV15 to TRBJ1-2; perhaps TRBD1 as D (6 bases). Looked up from germline, CDR1 is LNHNV and CDR2 is YYDKDF (reference sequence). The V end was cut by 3 bases, the J end by 4 bases, with 6 bases between. This CDR3 has 12 residues.